The 21 T cell receptor beta chains presented below share a single source sample, sequenced in a study of control samples from healthy donors and cancer patients. Assay: immunoSEQ multiplex PCR; the TCRdb copy retains only in-frame clones and omits some. The sample carries about 100,000 clones, approximately 84% recorded once. Input material: blood. These receptors originate from a woman in her 50s in good health.

A single count supports this clone. This chain links TRBV28 with TRBJ1-5; D perhaps matches TRBD1 (5 bases). Germline CDR1 is MDHEN and CDR2 is SYDVKM. V lost 7 bases, J lost 2 bases, and 24 bases lay in between. The CDR3 extends over 18 amino acids. The CDR3: CASKSQLGVGEGNQPQHF. The DNA for the CDR3 is TGTGCCAGCAAGTCCCAGCTAGGGGTAGGAGAAGGCAATCAGCCCCAGCATTTT.

The chain has TRBV9 and TRBJ1-6; weak D call: TRBD1 (6 bases). The CDR3 runs 16 residues. CDR1 SGDLS and CDR2 YYNGEE come from the germline V gene. The V and J ends lost 3 bases and 8 bases respectively, with 18 bases between them. The CDR3 bases are TGTGCCAGCAGCGCCGAACAGGGAAAGGAATATTCACCCCTCCACTTT. This codes for CASSAEQGKEYSPLHF.

As regards this clone: This specimen includes other DNA sequences encoding the same CDR3. V gene TRBV19 combines with J gene TRBJ2-7, with D hard to call. Looked up from germline, CDR1 is LNHDA and CDR2 is SQIVND (reference sequence). This CDR3 spans 13 amino acids. Trimming removed 5 bases from V and 0 bases from J, with 8 bases in between. The CDR3 spells CASSYPSSYEQYF. In DNA form, the CDR3 reads TGTGCCAGTAGTTATCCCAGCTCCTACGAGCAGTACTTC. Supplemented by reference TRBV19 and TRBJ2-7, the full variable domain reads DGGITQSPKYLFRKEGQNVTLSCEQNLNHDAMYWYRQDPGQGLRLIYYSQIVNDFQKGDIAEGYSVSREKKESFPLTVTSAQKNPTAFYLCASSYPSSYEQYFGPGTRLTVT.

The V and J genes are TRBV15 and TRBJ2-3, with 8 bases aligning to TRBD2. From germline, CDR1 is LNHNV and CDR2 YYDKDF (reference sequence). This CDR3 spans 17 amino acids. With V trimmed by 1 base and J by 2 bases, 8 bases remained unmatched. The CDR3 nucleotides read TGTGCCACCAGCAGAGGTCCCAGCGGGGGACCCACAGATACGCAGTATTTT. Translating it yields CATSRGPSGGPTDTQYF.

This sequence joins TRBV29-1 and TRBJ2-3; possible D gene TRBD2, 6 bases. Germline lookup yields CDR1 SQVTM and CDR2 ANQGSEA. Trimming shortened V by 4 bases and J by 4 bases, and 12 bases separated the two germline ends. This CDR3 spans 13 amino acids. CDR3 protein: CSVVRRVADTQYF. The CDR3 DNA follows: TGCAGCGTTGTAAGGAGGGTTGCAGATACGCAGTATTTT.

The chain employs TRBV12-5 and TRBJ1-4; no clear D. The V end lost 5 bases, the J end lost 10 bases, and 11 bases lay between the germline ends. Germline V gene lookup returns CDR1 LGHNT and CDR2 FRNRAP. This CDR3 is 12 amino acids long. This chain's CDR3 is CASGPPMGKLFF. CDR3 bases: TGTGCTAGTGGTCCCCCCATGGGAAAACTGTTTTTT. The full variable domain, with the rest looked up from reference TRBV12-5 and TRBJ1-4, is DARVTQTPRHKVTEMGQEVTMRCQPILGHNTVFWYRQTMMQGLELLAYFRNRAPLDDSGMPKDRFSAEMPDATLATLKIQPSEPRDSAVYFCASGPPMGKLFFGSGTQLSVL.

The DNA for the CDR3 is TGTGCCAGCAGTCACCGGGACAGAAGGGAGACCCAGTACTTC. It encodes CASSHRDRRETQYF. The chain carries TRBV6-5 and TRBJ2-5; TRBD1 aligns across 7 bases. The CDR3 has 14 amino acids. Germline V lookup: CDR1 MNHEY, CDR2 SVGAGI. With 5 bases clipped from V and 5 bases from J, the junction kept 8 bases outside the gene matches.

The chain combines TRBV5-5 with TRBJ2-2; either TRBD1 or TRBD2 may supply D (5 bases each). The CDR3 has 17 residues. Per germline, CDR1 SGHKS and CDR2 YYEKEE (reference sequence). Deletions cut 4 bases from V and 2 bases from J, with 18 bases between. The CDR3, as DNA: TGTGCCAGCAGCGGAGATACGGGACGGGGAAACACCGGGGAGCTGTTTTTT. It specifies CASSGDTGRGNTGELFF.

This clone appeared a few times. V is TRBV29-1 and J is TRBJ2-3; no definite D call. Germline loops: CDR1 SQVTM, CDR2 ANQGSEA. Trimming took 6 bases from V and 1 from J, leaving 11 bases between them. The CDR3 covers 13 residues. The CDR3 sequence: CSVPKPRTDTQYF. The DNA for the CDR3 is TGCAGCGTGCCTAAACCCCGCACAGATACGCAGTATTTT.

The CDR3 is CACEGSGYGYTF. The CDR3 DNA follows: TGTGCCTGCGAGGGAAGTGGCTATGGCTACACCTTC. The chain links TRBV30 to TRBJ1-2; D gene uncertain. V was cut by 6 bases and J by 4 bases, with 12 bases left in between. Per germline, CDR1 GTSNPN and CDR2 SVGIG (reference sequence). The CDR3 covers 12 residues. The variable domain in full, completed from reference TRBV30 and TRBJ1-2, reads SQTIHQWPATLVQPVGSPLSLECTVEGTSNPNLYWYRQAAGRGLQLLFYSVGIGQISSEVPQNLSASRPQDRQFILSSKKLLLSDSGFYLCACEGSGYGYTFGSGTRLTVV.

J is TRBJ2-3 and V is TRBV30, with D tentatively TRBD1 or TRBD2 (6 bases each). With 5 bases removed from V and 0 bases from J, the gap between germline ends came to 18 bases. The V gene's germline CDR1 is GTSNPN and CDR2 SVGIG (reference sequence). This CDR3 has 16 amino acids. For the CDR3, the DNA is TGTGCCTGGGGCCCCGGGGGCTTTTCTAGCACAGATACGCAGTATTTT. Amino acids: CAWGPGGFSSTDTQYF.

The chain has TRBV30 and TRBJ2-3; a weak D match, TRBD1 (5 bases). Germline V gene lookup returns CDR1 GTSNPN and CDR2 SVGIG (reference sequence). The V and J ends lost 4 bases and 2 bases respectively, with 13 bases between them. The CDR3 sequence is 14 residues long. CDR3 sequence: CAWKTAFATDTQYF. The CDR3 coding sequence is TGTGCCTGGAAGACAGCCTTCGCCACAGATACGCAGTATTTT.

This clone was recorded a few times. The chain employs TRBV4-1 and TRBJ1-6; D is uncertain. The CDR3 has 16 residues. Germline V lookup: CDR1 MGHRA, CDR2 YSYEKL. V lost 1 base and J lost 10, with 17 bases in between. In nucleotides, the CDR3 is TGCGCCAGCAGCCAAGGGGAAGCGGAACCGAACTCACCCCTCCACTTT. Protein sequence: CASSQGEAEPNSPLHF.

This sequence joins TRBV12-3 or TRBV12-4 and TRBJ1-1, with no clear D. The length of the CDR3 is 13 residues. Trimming removed 0 bases at V and 0 bases at J, with 2 bases between. This CDR3 is CASSLALNTEAFF. The DNA for the CDR3 is TGTGCCAGCAGTTTAGCCCTGAACACTGAAGCTTTCTTT.

The DNA of the CDR3 is TGTGCCAGCAGCCAAGCACTAGTGGGCACCGGGGAGCTGTTTTTT. As protein: CASSQALVGTGELFF. The chain is built from TRBV11-2 and TRBJ2-2; D perhaps matches TRBD2 (5 bases). Trimming cost V 5 bases and J 4 bases, with 14 bases left between them. Germline lookup yields CDR1 SGHAT and CDR2 FQNNGV. The CDR3 covers 15 residues.

The gene calls are TRBV2 and TRBJ1-2, with a tentative D call TRBD1 (6 bases). CDR1 is SNHLY, CDR2 FYNNEI, per germline. CDR3 size: 14 residues. Trimming took 6 bases from V and 4 from J, leaving 15 bases between them. CDR3 coding DNA: TGTGCCAGCAGAGCAACAGGGACCCTCTATGGCTACACCTTC. Translating gives CASRATGTLYGYTF.

The V gene is TRBV11-2, the J gene TRBJ2-5, with 13 nucleotides matching TRBD2. V dropped 1 base and J dropped 1; count of bases not matched to a gene: 3. The CDR3 is 17 amino acids. CDR1 SGHAT and CDR2 FQNNGV come from the germline V gene. The CDR3 reads CASSLGWTSGSQETQYF. CDR3 in DNA: TGTGCCAGCAGCTTAGGTTGGACTAGCGGGAGCCAAGAGACCCAGTACTTC.

The rearrangement uses TRBV29-1 and TRBJ1-4; D is undetermined. This CDR3 is 13 amino acids long. Trimming removed 5 bases at V and 0 bases at J, with 7 bases between. Germline CDR1 SQVTM, CDR2 ANQGSEA. The chain's CDR3 is CSVLVATNEKLFF. The CDR3 bases are TGCAGCGTTTTAGTAGCAACTAATGAAAAACTGTTTTTT.

This chain connects TRBV6-6 to TRBJ2-7; D is unresolved. Trimming pared 0 bases from V and 6 bases from J, leaving 15 bases between. CDR3 length: 15 amino acids. Germline assignment: CDR1 MNHNY and CDR2 SVGAGI (reference sequence). Here the CDR3 DNA reads TGTGCCAGCAGTTACTCGAGTAGGCAGGACCCCGAGCAGTACTTC. This codes for CASSYSSRQDPEQYF.

This chain uses TRBV19 with TRBJ1-1; maybe TRBD1 (5 bases). Germline CDR1 and CDR2: LNHDA and SQIVND (reference sequence). V lost 3 bases, J lost 6 bases, and 17 bases lay in between. The CDR3 loop spans 15 amino acids. DNA of the CDR3: TGTGCCAGTAGTATGTCTGCGAGGACCAGGGCTGAAGCTTTCTTT. Translation gives CASSMSARTRAEAFF.

The chain combines TRBV6-5 with TRBJ2-7; a possible D gene is TRBD2 (6 bases). The CDR3 spans 14 residues. V was cut by 7 bases and J by 0 bases, with 13 bases left in between. In germline, CDR1 is MNHEY, CDR2 SVGAGI. CDR3 sequence: CASNGGTSSYEQYF. CDR3 DNA: TGTGCCAGCAATGGGGGGACGAGCTCCTACGAGCAGTACTTC.